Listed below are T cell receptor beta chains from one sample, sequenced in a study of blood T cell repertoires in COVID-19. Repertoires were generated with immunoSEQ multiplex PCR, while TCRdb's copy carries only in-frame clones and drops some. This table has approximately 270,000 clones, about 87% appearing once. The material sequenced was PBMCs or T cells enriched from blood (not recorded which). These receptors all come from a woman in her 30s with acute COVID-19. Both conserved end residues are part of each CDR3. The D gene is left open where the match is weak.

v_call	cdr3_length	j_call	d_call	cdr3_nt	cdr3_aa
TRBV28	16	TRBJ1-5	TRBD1	TGTGCCAGCAGACTCTACGGGACAGGGTTGGAACAGCCCCAGCATTTT	CASRLYGTGLEQPQHF
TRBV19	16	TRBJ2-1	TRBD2	TGTGCCAGTAGTGTTACTTTCGGGAGGACCTACAATGAGCAGTTCTTC	CASSVTFGRTYNEQFF
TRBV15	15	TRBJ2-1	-	TGTGCCACCGGGGCCCGCCTAGAAAAGGACAATGAGCAGTTCTTC	CATGARLEKDNEQFF
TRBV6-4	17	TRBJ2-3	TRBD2	TGTGCCAGCAGTGACTCGTTTAGCGGGAGGGCCCGAGATACGCAGTATTTT	CASSDSFSGRARDTQYF
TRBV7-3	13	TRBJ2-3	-	TGTGCCAGCAGCTTTGCTACCTCAGATACGCAGTATTTT	CASSFATSDTQYF
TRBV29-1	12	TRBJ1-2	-	TGCAGCGTTCGCGAGACACCCTATGGCTACACCTTC	CSVRETPYGYTF
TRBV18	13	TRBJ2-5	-	TGTGCCAGCTCACCACGGCAGCAAGAGACCCAGTACTTC	CASSPRQQETQYF
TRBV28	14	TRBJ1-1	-	TGTGCCAGCAGTCTCGGGAGGGGGGACACTGAAGCTTTCTTT	CASSLGRGDTEAFF
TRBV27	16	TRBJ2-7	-	TGTGCCAGCAGTTTACCTGGACAGGAGGGCATCTACGAGCAGTACTTC	CASSLPGQEGIYEQYF
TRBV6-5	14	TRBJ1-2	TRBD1	TGTGCCAGCACCCTACCGGGACAGGGGACTGGCTACACCTTC	CASTLPGQGTGYTF
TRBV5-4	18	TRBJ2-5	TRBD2	TGTGCCAGCAGCTTCGGGGAGGGGCAGTTGTGGGTTCTAGAGACCCAGTACTTC	CASSFGEGQLWVLETQYF
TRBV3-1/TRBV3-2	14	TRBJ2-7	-	TGTGCCAGCAGCCAAGAACGACTGCCCTACGAGCAGTACTTC	CASSQERLPYEQYF
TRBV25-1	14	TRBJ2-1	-	TGTGCCAGCCGACGGGGTAGCTCCTACAATGAGCAGTTCTTC	CASRRGSSYNEQFF
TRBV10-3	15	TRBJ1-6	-	TGTGCCATCAGTGAGTCGGCAGGGTATAATTCACCCCTCCACTTT	CAISESAGYNSPLHF